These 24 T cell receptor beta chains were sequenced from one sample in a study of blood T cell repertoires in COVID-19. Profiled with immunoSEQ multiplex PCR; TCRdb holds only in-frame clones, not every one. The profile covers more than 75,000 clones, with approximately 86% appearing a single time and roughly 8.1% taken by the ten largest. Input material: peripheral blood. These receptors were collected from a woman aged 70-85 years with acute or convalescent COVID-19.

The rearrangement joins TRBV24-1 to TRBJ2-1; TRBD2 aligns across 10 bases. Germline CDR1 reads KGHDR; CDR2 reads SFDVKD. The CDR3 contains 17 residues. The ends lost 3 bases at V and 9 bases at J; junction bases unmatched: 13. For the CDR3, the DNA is TGTGCCACCAGTGATCCCGCTAGCGGGAGACCCTTTGGTGAGCAGTTCTTC. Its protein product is CATSDPASGRPFGEQFF.

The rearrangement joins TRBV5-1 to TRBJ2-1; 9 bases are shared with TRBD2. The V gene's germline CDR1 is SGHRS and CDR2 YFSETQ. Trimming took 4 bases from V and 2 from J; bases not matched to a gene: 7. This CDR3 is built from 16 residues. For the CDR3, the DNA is TGCGCCAGCAGCAGGAAGCGGGAGGATACCTACAATGAGCAGTTCTTC. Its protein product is CASSRKREDTYNEQFF.

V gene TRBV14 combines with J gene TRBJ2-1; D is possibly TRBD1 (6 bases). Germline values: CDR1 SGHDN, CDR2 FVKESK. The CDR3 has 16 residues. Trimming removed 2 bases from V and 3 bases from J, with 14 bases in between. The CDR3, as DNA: TGTGCCAGCAGCCAACGATCGGGACACTTCTACAATGAGCAGTTCTTC. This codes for CASSQRSGHFYNEQFF.

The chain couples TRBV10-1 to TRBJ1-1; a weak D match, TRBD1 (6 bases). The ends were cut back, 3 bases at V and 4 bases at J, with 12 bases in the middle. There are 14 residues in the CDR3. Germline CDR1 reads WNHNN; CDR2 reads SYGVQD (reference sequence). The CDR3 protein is CASSDSGQPTEAFF. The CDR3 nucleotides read TGCGCCAGCAGTGACTCTGGACAGCCCACTGAAGCTTTCTTT.

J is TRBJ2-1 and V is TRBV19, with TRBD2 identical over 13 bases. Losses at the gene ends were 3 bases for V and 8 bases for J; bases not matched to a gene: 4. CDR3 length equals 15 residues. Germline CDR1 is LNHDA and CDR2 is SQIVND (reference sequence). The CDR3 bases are TGTGCCAGTAGTATGGGACTAGCGGGGACATATGAGCAGTTCTTC. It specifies CASSMGLAGTYEQFF.

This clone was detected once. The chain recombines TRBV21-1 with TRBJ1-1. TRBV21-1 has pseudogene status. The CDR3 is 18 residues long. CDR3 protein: CASSKLKSGGCKDTEAFF. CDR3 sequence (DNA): TGTGCCAGCAGCAAATTAAAAAGTGGAGGGTGTAAGGACACTGAAGCTTTCTTT.

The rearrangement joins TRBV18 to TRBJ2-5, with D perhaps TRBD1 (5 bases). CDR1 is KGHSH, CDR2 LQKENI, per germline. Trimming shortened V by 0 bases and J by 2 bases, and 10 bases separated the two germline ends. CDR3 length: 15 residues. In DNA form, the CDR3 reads TGTGCCAGCTCACCACCAGGGGCAGGTCAAGAGACCCAGTACTTC. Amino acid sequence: CASSPPGAGQETQYF.

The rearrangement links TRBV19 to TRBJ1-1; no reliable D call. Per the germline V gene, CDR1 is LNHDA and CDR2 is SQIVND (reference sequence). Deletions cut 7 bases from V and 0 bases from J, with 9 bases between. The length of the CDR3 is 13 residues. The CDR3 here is CASTEQLNTEAFF. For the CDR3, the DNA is TGTGCCAGTACCGAACAGCTGAACACTGAAGCTTTCTTT.

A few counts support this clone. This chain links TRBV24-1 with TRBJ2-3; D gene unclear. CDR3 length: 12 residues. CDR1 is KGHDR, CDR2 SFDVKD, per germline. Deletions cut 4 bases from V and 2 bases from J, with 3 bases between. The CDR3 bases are TGTGCCACCAGTGACATCACAGATACGCAGTATTTT. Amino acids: CATSDITDTQYF.

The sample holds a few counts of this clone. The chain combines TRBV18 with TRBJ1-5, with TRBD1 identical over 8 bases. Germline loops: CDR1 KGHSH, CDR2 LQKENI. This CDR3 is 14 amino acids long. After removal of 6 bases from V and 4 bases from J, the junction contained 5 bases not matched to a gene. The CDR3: CASSQDRENQPQHF. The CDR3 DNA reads TGTGCCAGCTCGCAGGACAGGGAGAATCAGCCCCAGCATTTT.

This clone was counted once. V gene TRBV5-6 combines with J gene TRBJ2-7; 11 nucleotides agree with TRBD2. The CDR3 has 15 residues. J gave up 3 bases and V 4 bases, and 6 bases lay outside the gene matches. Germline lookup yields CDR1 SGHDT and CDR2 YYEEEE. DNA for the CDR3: TGTGCCAGCAGCCAGGGGACTAGCGGATTCTACGAGCAGTACTTC. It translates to CASSQGTSGFYEQYF.

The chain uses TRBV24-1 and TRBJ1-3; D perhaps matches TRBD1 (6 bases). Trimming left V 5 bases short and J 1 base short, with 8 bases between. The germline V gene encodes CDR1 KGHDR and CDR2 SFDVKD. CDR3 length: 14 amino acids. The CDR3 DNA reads TGTGCCACCAGTGGGGGACATTCTGGAAACACCATATATTTT. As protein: CATSGGHSGNTIYF.

CDR3 sequence reads: CASSLNGNEKLFF. Written as DNA, the CDR3 is TGTGCCAGCAGCTTGAACGGGAATGAAAAACTGTTTTTT. The chain is built from TRBV7-2 and TRBJ1-4; no reliable D call. The CDR3 totals 13 residues. Germline CDR1 is SGHTA and CDR2 is FQGNSA. V lost 3 bases and J lost 5, with 7 bases in between.

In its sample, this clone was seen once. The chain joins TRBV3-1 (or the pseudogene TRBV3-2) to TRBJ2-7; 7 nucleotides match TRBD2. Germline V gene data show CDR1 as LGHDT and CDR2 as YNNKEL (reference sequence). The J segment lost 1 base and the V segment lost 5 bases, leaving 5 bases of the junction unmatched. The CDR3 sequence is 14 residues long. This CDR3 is CASSSFGGSYEQYF. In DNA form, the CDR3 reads TGTGCCAGCAGCTCGTTCGGGGGGTCCTACGAGCAGTACTTC.

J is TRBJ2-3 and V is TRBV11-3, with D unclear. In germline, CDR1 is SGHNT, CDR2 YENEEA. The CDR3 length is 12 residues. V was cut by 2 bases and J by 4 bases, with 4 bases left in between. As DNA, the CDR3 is TGTGCCAGCAGCTTATATTCAGATACGCAGTATTTT. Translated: CASSLYSDTQYF.

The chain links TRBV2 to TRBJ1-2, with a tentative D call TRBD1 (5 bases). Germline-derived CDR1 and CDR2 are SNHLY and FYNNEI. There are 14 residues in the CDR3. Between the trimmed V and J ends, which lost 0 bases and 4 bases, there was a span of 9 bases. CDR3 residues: CASSEAQGGYGYTF. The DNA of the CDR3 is TGTGCCAGCAGTGAAGCGCAGGGCGGCTATGGCTACACCTTC.

CDR3: CSVEDLGNTIYF. In DNA, the CDR3 is TGCAGCGTTGAAGATCTTGGAAACACCATATATTTT. The chain couples TRBV29-1 to TRBJ1-3; no clear D gene. CDR3 length: 12 residues. Germline V lookup: CDR1 SQVTM, CDR2 ANQGSEA. The V gene lost 0 bases and the J gene lost 3 bases, with 3 bases spanning the gap.

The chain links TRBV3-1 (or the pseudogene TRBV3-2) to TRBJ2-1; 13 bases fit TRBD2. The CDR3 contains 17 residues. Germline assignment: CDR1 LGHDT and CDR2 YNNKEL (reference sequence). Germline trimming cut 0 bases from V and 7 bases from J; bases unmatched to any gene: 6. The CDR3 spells CASSQDLGTSGVNEQFF. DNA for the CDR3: TGTGCCAGCAGCCAAGATTTGGGGACTAGCGGGGTAAATGAGCAGTTCTTC.

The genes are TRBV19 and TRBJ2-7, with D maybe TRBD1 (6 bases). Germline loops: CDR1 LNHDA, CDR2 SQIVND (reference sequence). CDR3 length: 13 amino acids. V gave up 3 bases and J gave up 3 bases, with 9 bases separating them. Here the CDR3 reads CASSILRGYEQYF. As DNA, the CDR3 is TGTGCCAGTAGTATCCTCAGGGGCTACGAGCAGTACTTC. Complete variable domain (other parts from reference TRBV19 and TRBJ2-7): DGGITQSPKYLFRKEGQNVTLSCEQNLNHDAMYWYRQDPGQGLRLIYYSQIVNDFQKGDIAEGYSVSREKKESFPLTVTSAQKNPTAFYLCASSILRGYEQYFGPGTRLTVT.

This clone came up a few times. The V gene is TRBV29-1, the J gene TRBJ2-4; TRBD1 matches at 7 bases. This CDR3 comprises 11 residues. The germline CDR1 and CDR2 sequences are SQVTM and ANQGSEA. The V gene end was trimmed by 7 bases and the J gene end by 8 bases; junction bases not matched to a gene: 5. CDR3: CSANRGDIQYF. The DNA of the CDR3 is TGCAGCGCCAACAGGGGTGACATTCAGTACTTC.

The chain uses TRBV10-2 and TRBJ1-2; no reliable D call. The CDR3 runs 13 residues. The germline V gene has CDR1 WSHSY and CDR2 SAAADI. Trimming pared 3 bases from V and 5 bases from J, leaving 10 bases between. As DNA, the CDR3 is TGCGCCAGCAGTGAAGCGGTTAGATATGGCTACACCTTC. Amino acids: CASSEAVRYGYTF.

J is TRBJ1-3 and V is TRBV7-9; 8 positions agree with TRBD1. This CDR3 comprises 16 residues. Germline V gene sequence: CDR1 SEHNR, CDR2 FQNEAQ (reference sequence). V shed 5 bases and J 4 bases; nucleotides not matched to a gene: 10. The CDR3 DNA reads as TGTGCCAGCAGCCTTTGGACAGGGAATTTAGGAAACACCATATATTTT. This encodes CASSLWTGNLGNTIYF. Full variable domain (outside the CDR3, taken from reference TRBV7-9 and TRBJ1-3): DTGVSQNPRHKITKRGQNVTFRCDPISEHNRLYWYRQTLGQGPEFLTYFQNEAQLEKSRLLSDRFSAERPKGSFSTLEIQRTEQGDSAMYLCASSLWTGNLGNTIYFGEGSWLTVV.

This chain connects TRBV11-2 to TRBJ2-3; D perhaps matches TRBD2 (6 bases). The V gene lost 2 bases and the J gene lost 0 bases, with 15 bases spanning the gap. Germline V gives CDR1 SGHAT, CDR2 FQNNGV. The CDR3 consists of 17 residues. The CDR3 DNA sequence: TGTGCCAGCAGCTTAAGGGGACTCGCCGTTAGCACAGATACGCAGTATTTT. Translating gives CASSLRGLAVSTDTQYF.

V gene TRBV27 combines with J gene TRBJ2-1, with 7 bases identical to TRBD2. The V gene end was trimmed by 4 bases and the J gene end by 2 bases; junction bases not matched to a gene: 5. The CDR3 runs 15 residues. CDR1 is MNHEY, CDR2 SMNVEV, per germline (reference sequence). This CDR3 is CASSSLAAPYNEQFF. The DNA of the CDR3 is TGTGCCAGCAGTTCCCTAGCGGCCCCCTACAATGAGCAGTTCTTC.